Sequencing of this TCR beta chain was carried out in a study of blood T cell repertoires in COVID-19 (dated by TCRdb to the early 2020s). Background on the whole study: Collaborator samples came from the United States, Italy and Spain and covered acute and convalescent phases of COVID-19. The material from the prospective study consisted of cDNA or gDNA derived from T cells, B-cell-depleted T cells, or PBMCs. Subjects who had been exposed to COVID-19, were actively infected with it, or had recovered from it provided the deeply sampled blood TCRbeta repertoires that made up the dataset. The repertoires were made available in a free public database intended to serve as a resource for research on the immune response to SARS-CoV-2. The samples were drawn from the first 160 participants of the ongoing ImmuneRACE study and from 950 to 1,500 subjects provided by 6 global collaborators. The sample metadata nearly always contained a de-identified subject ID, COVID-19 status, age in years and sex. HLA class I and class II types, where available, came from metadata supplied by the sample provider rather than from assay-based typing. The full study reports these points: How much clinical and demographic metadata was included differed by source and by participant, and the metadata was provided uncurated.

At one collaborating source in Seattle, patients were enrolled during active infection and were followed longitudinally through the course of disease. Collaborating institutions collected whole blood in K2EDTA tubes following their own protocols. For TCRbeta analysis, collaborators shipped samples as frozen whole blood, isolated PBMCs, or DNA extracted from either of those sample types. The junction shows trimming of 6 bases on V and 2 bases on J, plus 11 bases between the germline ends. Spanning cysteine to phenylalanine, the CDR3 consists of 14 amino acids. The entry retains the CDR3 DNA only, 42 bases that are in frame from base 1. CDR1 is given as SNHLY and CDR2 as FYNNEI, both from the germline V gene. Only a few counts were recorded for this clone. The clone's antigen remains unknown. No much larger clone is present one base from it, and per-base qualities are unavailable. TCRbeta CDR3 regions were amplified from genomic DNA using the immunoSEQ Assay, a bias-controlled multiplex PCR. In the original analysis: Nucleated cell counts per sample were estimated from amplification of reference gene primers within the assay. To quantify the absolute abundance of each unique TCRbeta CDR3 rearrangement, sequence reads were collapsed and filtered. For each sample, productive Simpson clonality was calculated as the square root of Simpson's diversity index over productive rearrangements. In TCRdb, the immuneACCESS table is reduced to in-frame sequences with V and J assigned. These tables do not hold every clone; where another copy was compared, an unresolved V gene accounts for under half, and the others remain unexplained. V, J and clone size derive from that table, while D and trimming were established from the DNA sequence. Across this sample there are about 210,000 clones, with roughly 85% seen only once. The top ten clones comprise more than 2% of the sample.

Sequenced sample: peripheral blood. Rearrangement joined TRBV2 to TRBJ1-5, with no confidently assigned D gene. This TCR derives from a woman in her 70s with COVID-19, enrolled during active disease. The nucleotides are TGTGCCAGCAGCCCTGGAGATGGCAATCAGCCCCAGCATTTT. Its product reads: CASSPGDGNQPQHF.